This T cell receptor beta chain comes out of a study of persistence of HIV-infected CD4 T cells. For the study at large: Blood samples, up to 180 mL, came from multiple time points, except a couple of leukapheresis donors sampled once. The study, taken as a whole, reports: Compared with CD3/CD28-stimulated cells, CMV- and Gag-responding cells showed lower TCRbeta richness.

This was the immunoSEQ version 4 assay in survey mode. Data came from immunoSEQ multiplex PCR; TCRdb stores just in-frame clones and leaves some out. Of about 36,000 clones detected, 85% appear once; the ten largest clones hold 4.5% to 6%. The CDR3 is 13 amino acids. CDR1 is MNHEY and CDR2 is SVGAGI in the germline V gene. V shed 6 bases, J shed 8 bases, and the junction held 6 bases outside the gene matches. The stimulus was an HIV-1 Gag 15-mer peptide pool, about 1 ug/peptide/mL. CD40L/CD69 double-negative CD45RO-high memory CD4+ T cells were collected. Remarks on this clone: The antigen is unknown.

The sequencing used cultured CD4+ T cells from PBMCs, collected from a patient who received antiretroviral therapy. The chain employs TRBV6-5 and TRBJ1-1, with 10 bases fitting TRBD1. This TCR was recovered from an adult with HIV. The donor label of this sample is uncertain. The CDR3 reads CASSRQGAGEAFF. The CDR3 nucleotides read TGTGCCAGCAGCCGACAGGGGGCTGGGGAAGCTTTCTTT.